The present T cell receptor (beta chain) was sequenced within a study of cytomegalovirus exposure and HLA in healthy donors. Study-wide findings and caveats: The authors listed 180 or so TCR beta chains as cytomegalovirus-associated.

The PCR contained 60 Vbeta and 13 Jbeta primers. Clones were sequenced by immunoSEQ multiplex PCR, and TCRdb holds only the in-frame ones, with some missing. In the table there are about 200,000 clones, roughly 80% of which are singletons. As regards this clone: Its antigen is not known.

CDR1 is SGHNT and CDR2 is YYREEE in the germline V gene (reference sequence). CDR3 length: 19 amino acids. J gave up 0 bases and V 0 bases, and 7 bases lay outside the gene matches. Sequencing was carried out using PBMCs. The clonotype originates from a male donor in good health and CMV-seropositive. The V and J genes are TRBV5-4 and TRBJ2-2; 11 nucleotides line up with TRBD2. The CDR3 here is CASSLGGLAASSNTGELFF. CDR3 sequence (DNA): TGTGCCAGCAGCTTGGGGGGACTAGCGGCATCATCGAACACCGGGGAGCTGTTTTTT.